The next 32 T cell receptor beta chains were all read from a single sample in a study of post-analysis software for immune sequencing data. Whole-study findings and limits: In patients, five or six TRBV segments were more frequent than in controls, with TRBV5-6, TRBV5-1 and TRBV20-1 among them.

Prepared libraries of TCR beta cDNA carried unique molecular identifiers. Via MiXCR, TCRdb re-called the PCR reads, giving one row per CDR3 protein. Of 430,000 or so distinct CDR3 sequences in the sample, 35% to 45% were seen once. These receptors' targets are unknown. Material for sequencing was blood. These receptors all come from a girl aged 2 to 10 with multiple sclerosis.

The J gene is TRBJ2-3, the V gene TRBV3-1; 10 nucleotides agree with TRBD2. This CDR3 is 17 amino acids long. J gave up 3 bases and V 1 base, and 7 bases lay outside the gene matches. The germline gives CDR1 LGHDT, CDR2 YNNKEL (reference sequence). This CDR3 is CASSQAPASGSTDTQYF. The DNA of the CDR3 is TGTGCCAGCAGCCAAGCCCCGGCTAGCGGGAGTACAGATACGCAGTATTTT.

By share of the sample, this clonotype is medium-sized (0.01 to 0.1%). This rearrangement joins TRBV20-1 to TRBJ2-7, with D possibly TRBD1 on 6 matching bases. This CDR3 region has 13 residues. The germline V and J ends were trimmed by 6 bases and 2 bases, with 14 bases remaining between them. In germline, CDR1 is DFQATT, CDR2 SNEGSKA (reference sequence). The CDR3 protein is CSASRDIPYEQYF. CDR3 bases: TGCAGTGCGTCCAGGGACATTCCCTACGAGCAGTACTTC.

This clonotype was seen a few times. The V gene is TRBV13, the J gene TRBJ2-1; TRBD2 agrees at 11 bases. The length of the CDR3 is 18 residues. Germline trimming cut 5 bases from V and 1 base from J; bases unmatched to any gene: 10. The germline CDR1 and CDR2 sequences are PRHDT and FYEKMQ (reference sequence). The CDR3 spells CASSPTPSGRPSYNEQFF. CDR3 DNA: TGTGCCAGCAGCCCTACTCCTAGCGGGAGGCCATCCTACAATGAGCAGTTCTTC.

The rearrangement uses TRBV15 and TRBJ1-1, with 7 bases that match TRBD1. The CDR3 sequence is 16 residues long. Trimming at V came to 2 bases and at J to 2 bases, leaving 8 bases not matched to a gene. Per the germline V gene, CDR1 is LNHNV and CDR2 is YYDKDF (reference sequence). The CDR3 sequence is CATSRPRGGINTEAFF. The CDR3 nucleotides read TGTGCCACCAGCAGACCCAGGGGGGGAATCAACACTGAAGCTTTCTTT.

The rearrangement uses TRBV7-3 and TRBJ1-2; D unclear. Trimming stripped 5 bases from V and 3 bases from J, with 13 bases between. The CDR3 runs to 14 residues. Germline loops: CDR1 SGHTA, CDR2 FQGTGA. CDR3 region: CASSPGHSDYGYTF. The CDR3 coding sequence is TGTGCCAGCAGCCCCGGCCACAGCGACTATGGCTACACCTTC. The whole variable domain, filled in from reference TRBV7-3 and TRBJ1-2, reads GAGVSQTPSNKVTEKGKYVELRCDPISGHTALYWYRQSLGQGPEFLIYFQGTGAADDSGLPNDRFFAVRPEGSVSTLKIQRTERGDSAVYLCASSPGHSDYGYTFGSGTRLTVV.

In its sample, this clonotype was seen a few times. The J gene is TRBJ2-7, the V gene TRBV7-3, with TRBD1 matching 10 bases. Losses at the gene ends were 4 bases for V and 3 bases for J; bases not matched to a gene: 18. The CDR3 sequence is 19 residues long. Germline CDR1 SGHTA, CDR2 FQGTGA. CDR3 in amino acids: CASSSHHPGQGQGFYEQYF. CDR3 DNA: TGTGCCAGCAGCTCCCATCACCCGGGACAGGGGCAGGGTTTCTACGAGCAGTACTTC. The whole variable domain, filled in from reference TRBV7-3 and TRBJ2-7, reads GAGVSQTPSNKVTEKGKYVELRCDPISGHTALYWYRQSLGQGPEFLIYFQGTGAADDSGLPNDRFFAVRPEGSVSTLKIQRTERGDSAVYLCASSSHHPGQGQGFYEQYFGPGTRLTVT.

The V call is TRBV13, the J call TRBJ2-7; 8 bases agree with TRBD1. Germline trimming cut 5 bases from V and 3 bases from J; bases unmatched to any gene: 9. CDR1 and CDR2 (germline): PRHDT, FYEKMQ (reference sequence). There are 15 residues in the CDR3. CDR3: CASSQGLDRVYEQYF. DNA for the CDR3: TGTGCCAGCAGCCAAGGCTTGGACAGGGTCTACGAGCAGTACTTC. The whole variable domain, remainder taken from reference TRBV13 and TRBJ2-7, is AAGVIQSPRHLIKEKRETATLKCYPIPRHDTVYWYQQGPGQDPQFLISFYEKMQSDKGSIPDRFSAQQFSDYHSELNMSSLELGDSALYFCASSQGLDRVYEQYFGPGTRLTVT.

The V gene is TRBV7-2, the J gene TRBJ2-7; 9 bases match TRBD1. V was clipped by 5 bases and J by 1 base; unmatched bases: 6. In germline, CDR1 is SGHTA, CDR2 FQGNSA. CDR3 size: 15 residues. This CDR3 is CASSPTGGRSYEQYF. DNA for the CDR3: TGTGCCAGCAGCCCCACAGGGGGCCGATCCTACGAGCAGTACTTC.

This sequence joins TRBV6-2 or TRBV6-3 and TRBJ2-3; tentative D call: TRBD1 (5 bases). The CDR3 runs to 16 residues. Trimming shortened V by 0 bases and J by 0 bases, and 10 bases separated the two germline ends. Germline CDR1 and CDR2: MNHEY and SVGEGT. This CDR3 reads CASSYSPGSSTDTQYF. The CDR3 DNA follows: TGTGCCAGCAGTTACTCGCCAGGGTCCAGCACAGATACGCAGTATTTT.

This clonotype was seen a handful of times. The CDR3 loop reads CASNYFGEQYF. The CDR3 DNA is TGTGCCAGCAACTATTTTGGCGAGCAGTACTTC. This rearrangement joins TRBV6-1 to TRBJ2-7; D ambiguous. CDR3 length: 11 amino acids. V was pared by 7 bases and J by 6 bases, with 10 bases between. CDR1 is MNHNS and CDR2 is SASEGT in the germline V gene.

This clonotype has more than one count but fewer than ten. The rearrangement joins TRBV5-1 to TRBJ1-1, with no clear D. Germline CDR1 is SGHRS and CDR2 is YFSETQ. The CDR3 contains 13 residues. V lost 2 bases and J 2 bases, leaving 7 bases between the germline ends. The CDR3 loop is CASSLTSNTEAFF. As DNA, the CDR3 is TGCGCCAGCAGCTTAACTTCTAACACTGAAGCTTTCTTT.

The chain uses TRBV7-8 and TRBJ1-1, with D tentatively TRBD1 (6 bases). This CDR3 has 20 residues. V was shortened by 2 bases and J by 5 bases, with 30 bases between the two germline ends. Germline V lookup: CDR1 SGHVS, CDR2 FQNEAQ. The chain's CDR3 is CASSLSAKGRLRRGNTEAFF. The CDR3 region has the DNA TGTGCCAGCAGCTTATCAGCGAAGGGTCGGCTAAGGAGGGGGAATACTGAAGCTTTCTTT.

This clonotype showed up just a few times. The chain uses TRBV20-1 and TRBJ2-3; D call uncertain. V was pared by 4 bases and J by 4 bases, with 12 bases between. In germline, CDR1 is DFQATT, CDR2 SNEGSKA (reference sequence). The CDR3 loop spans 13 amino acids. This CDR3 is CSATTAYPDTQYF. CDR3 nucleotides: TGCAGTGCTACCACAGCTTATCCAGATACGCAGTATTTT.

This chain joins TRBV12-3 or TRBV12-4 and TRBJ2-5; D ambiguous. The CDR3 contains 12 residues. V lost 5 bases and J lost 7, with 11 bases in between. The CDR3: CASSPNFGTQYF. CDR3 coding DNA: TGTGCCAGCAGTCCGAACTTTGGGACCCAGTACTTC.

This clonotype has a handful of counts. CDR3 DNA sequence: TGCAGCGTTCAAACAGGTCCAGCTAACTATGGCTACACCTTC. Translating gives CSVQTGPANYGYTF. The rearrangement links TRBV29-1 to TRBJ1-2; D perhaps matches TRBD1 (5 bases). V gave up 5 bases and J gave up 0 bases, with 13 bases separating them. CDR3 length equals 14 residues. Germline V gene sequence: CDR1 SQVTM, CDR2 ANQGSEA.

The chain couples TRBV7-3 to TRBJ1-2, with D possibly matching TRBD1 (5 bases). The ends were cut back, 3 bases at V and 4 bases at J, with 12 bases in the middle. The CDR3 length is 14 residues. In germline, CDR1 is SGHTA, CDR2 FQGTGA. CDR3 amino acids: CASSFRGRVYGYTF. Written as DNA, the CDR3 is TGTGCCAGCAGCTTTAGGGGCAGGGTCTATGGCTACACCTTC.

V usage is TRBV24-1 and J usage is TRBJ2-1; 8 bases fit TRBD2. This CDR3 comprises 16 residues. Germline V gene lookup returns CDR1 KGHDR and CDR2 SFDVKD. The junction had 10 bases not matched to a gene; V was cut back by 3 bases and J by 7 bases. The CDR3 region is CATSDPRAGVINEQFF. The CDR3 DNA follows: TGTGCCACCAGTGATCCCCGAGCGGGGGTAATTAATGAGCAGTTCTTC.

CDR3 coding DNA: TGTGCCAGCAGTTCGACCCTGACAGTTAACTATGGCTACACCTTC. Amino acid sequence: CASSSTLTVNYGYTF. The chain recombines TRBV12-3 or TRBV12-4 with TRBJ1-2; a possible D gene is TRBD1 (5 bases). The CDR3 extends over 15 amino acids. The V end lost 4 bases, the J end lost 1 base, and 13 bases lay between the germline ends.

This clonotype has only a few counts. V and J are TRBV24-1 and TRBJ2-1, with 10 bases aligning to TRBD1. This CDR3 spans 19 amino acids. With V trimmed by 3 bases and J by 13 bases, 23 bases remained unmatched. CDR1 KGHDR and CDR2 SFDVKD come from the germline V gene. Here the CDR3 reads CATSDRPGQGKRVGGGQFF. In nucleotides, the CDR3 is TGTGCCACCAGTGATAGACCGGGACAGGGGAAGCGGGTGGGTGGTGGTCAGTTCTTC.

In this sample, this clonotype turned up a few times. The chain uses TRBV27 and TRBJ2-1; D not certain. The length of the CDR3 is 16 residues. V lost 0 bases to trimming and J lost 2 bases, with 11 bases between them. From germline, CDR1 is MNHEY and CDR2 SMNVEV (reference sequence). The CDR3 here is CASSLSLVFTYNEQFF. CDR3 DNA: TGTGCCAGCAGTTTATCCCTAGTTTTCACCTACAATGAGCAGTTCTTC.

About this clonotype: At one end, the junction sequence differs from germline, possibly due to a read error. The chain has TRBV7-2 and TRBJ2-1, with a weak D call TRBD2 (6 bases). The CDR3 has 15 residues. Looked up from germline, CDR1 is SGHTA and CDR2 is FQGNSA. Here the CDR3 reads CASSIRRGSHNEQFF. The CDR3 bases are TGTGCCAGCAGCATTAGGAGGGGCTCCCACAATGAGCAGTTCTTC.

The chain recombines TRBV7-2 with TRBJ1-2; D is ambiguous. CDR1 SGHTA and CDR2 FQGNSA come from the germline V gene. The germline V and J ends were trimmed by 6 bases and 5 bases, with 13 bases remaining between them. This CDR3 spans 13 amino acids. The CDR3 sequence: CASSPYSSYGYTF. The CDR3 region has the DNA TGTGCCAGCAGTCCTTATAGCAGTTATGGCTACACCTTC.

This clonotype was detected a few times. The gene calls are TRBV29-1 and TRBJ1-4; 10 nucleotides align to TRBD1. This CDR3 region has 14 residues. Germline V CDR1 and CDR2: SQVTM, ANQGSEA. With V trimmed by 3 bases and J by 8 bases, 6 bases remained unmatched. The CDR3 bases are TGCAGCGTTGACTCGGACAGGGGGGGAGAAAAACTGTTTTTT. It is translated as CSVDSDRGGEKLFF. The whole variable domain, filled in from reference TRBV29-1 and TRBJ1-4, reads SAVISQKPSRDICQRGTSLTIQCQVDSQVTMMFWYRQQPGQSLTLIATANQGSEATYESGFVIDKFPISRPNLTFSTLTVSNMSPEDSSIYLCSVDSDRGGEKLFFGSGTQLSVL.

This chain joins TRBV4-3 and TRBJ2-1, with 8 positions matching TRBD2. The V segment lost 4 bases and the J segment 0 bases; nucleotides outside the gene matches: 14. The CDR3 is made up of 19 amino acids. CDR1 is LGHNA and CDR2 is YSLEER in the germline V gene. In DNA form, the CDR3 reads TGCGCCAGCAGCCTTTTAGCGGGGCTACCCCCTGACTCCTACAATGAGCAGTTCTTC. Its translation: CASSLLAGLPPDSYNEQFF.

The V and J genes are TRBV28 and TRBJ1-2; TRBD1 matches 7 bases. Germline trimming cut 6 bases from V and 4 bases from J; bases unmatched to any gene: 5. Germline CDR1 is MDHEN and CDR2 is SYDVKM. The CDR3 runs 13 residues. The CDR3 DNA reads TGTGCCAGCAGCGACAGGGAGGCCTATGGCTACACCTTC. It is translated as CASSDREAYGYTF.

This clonotype has a handful of counts. The chain is built from TRBV20-1 and TRBJ2-1; D possibly uses TRBD1 or TRBD2 (5 bases each). The germline V and J ends were trimmed by 6 bases and 9 bases, with 24 bases remaining between them. This CDR3 region has 15 residues. In germline, CDR1 is DFQATT, CDR2 SNEGSKA (reference sequence). CDR3 sequence: CSAAGEEGFRSEQFF. The DNA for the CDR3 is TGCAGTGCCGCCGGGGAAGAGGGGTTTCGTAGTGAGCAGTTCTTC.

The CDR3 bases are TGCAGCGTTGGGGGCCAGAACCCTGGGGCCAACGTCCTGACTTTC. It encodes CSVGGQNPGANVLTF. V is TRBV29-1 and J is TRBJ2-6, with a tentative D call TRBD1 (5 bases). With 4 bases removed from V and 2 bases from J, the gap between germline ends came to 12 bases. From germline, CDR1 is SQVTM and CDR2 ANQGSEA. The CDR3 has 15 amino acids.

The sample holds one count of this clonotype. This sequence joins TRBV5-1 and TRBJ1-2; D gene unclear. Germline V gene lookup returns CDR1 SGHRS and CDR2 YFSETQ. The CDR3 sequence is 14 residues long. Trimming left V 0 bases short and J 5 bases short, with 11 bases between. In nucleotides, the CDR3 is TGCGCCAGCAGCTTGGTCGACGCGGCTTATGGCTACACCTTC. Amino acids: CASSLVDAAYGYTF.

In this sample, this clonotype turned up a few times. The chain employs TRBV5-5 and TRBJ1-5; D is unclear. Germline values: CDR1 SGHKS, CDR2 YYEKEE (reference sequence). CDR3 size: 16 residues. V lost 2 bases, J lost 6 bases, and 18 bases lay in between. The CDR3 region is CASSFYSGGEAQPQHF. The CDR3 DNA reads TGTGCCAGCAGCTTTTATAGCGGCGGGGAGGCTCAGCCCCAGCATTTT.

This chain connects TRBV5-1 to TRBJ2-3; TRBD1 or TRBD2 may be the D gene (5 bases each). CDR1 is SGHRS and CDR2 is YFSETQ in the germline V gene. The ends were cut back, 10 bases at V and 6 bases at J, with 18 bases in the middle. This CDR3 comprises 13 residues. This CDR3 reads CAGTVPGADTQYF. CDR3 nucleotide sequence: TGCGCCGGCACCGTCCCCGGGGCGGATACGCAGTATTTT.

V usage is TRBV7-6 and J usage is TRBJ2-1, with 9 bases fitting TRBD1. CDR3 length equals 14 residues. CDR1 and CDR2 (germline): SGHVS, FNYEAQ. After removal of 7 bases from V and 3 bases from J, the junction contained 4 bases not matched to a gene. In DNA form, the CDR3 reads TGTGCCAGCATCAAGGGACAGGGCTACAATGAGCAGTTCTTC. Its protein product is CASIKGQGYNEQFF.

This clonotype was picked up a small number of times. This chain connects TRBV27 to TRBJ2-7; D gene uncertain. This CDR3 contains 14 residues. In germline, CDR1 is MNHEY, CDR2 SMNVEV (reference sequence). V gave up 3 bases and J gave up 0 bases, with 9 bases separating them. CDR3 in DNA: TGTGCCAGCAGTTTCGCTAGTAACTCCTACGAGCAGTACTTC. This sequence encodes CASSFASNSYEQYF.